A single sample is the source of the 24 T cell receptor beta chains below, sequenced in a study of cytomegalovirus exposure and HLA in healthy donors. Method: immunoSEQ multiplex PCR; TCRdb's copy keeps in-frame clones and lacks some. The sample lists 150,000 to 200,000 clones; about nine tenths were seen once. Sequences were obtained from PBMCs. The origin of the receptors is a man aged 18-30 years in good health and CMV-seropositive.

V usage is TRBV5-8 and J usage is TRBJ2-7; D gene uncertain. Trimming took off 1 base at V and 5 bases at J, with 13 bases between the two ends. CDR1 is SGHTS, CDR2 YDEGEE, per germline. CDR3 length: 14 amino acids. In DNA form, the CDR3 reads TGTGCCAGCAGCTTGTGGCGGCGGTGGGACGAGCAGTACTTC. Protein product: CASSLWRRWDEQYF.

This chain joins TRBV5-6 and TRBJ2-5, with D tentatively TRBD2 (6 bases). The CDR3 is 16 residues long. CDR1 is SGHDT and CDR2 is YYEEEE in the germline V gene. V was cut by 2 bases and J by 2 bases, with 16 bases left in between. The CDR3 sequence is CASSLQTHSGQETQYF. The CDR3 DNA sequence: TGTGCCAGCAGCTTACAGACTCATAGCGGTCAAGAGACCCAGTACTTC.

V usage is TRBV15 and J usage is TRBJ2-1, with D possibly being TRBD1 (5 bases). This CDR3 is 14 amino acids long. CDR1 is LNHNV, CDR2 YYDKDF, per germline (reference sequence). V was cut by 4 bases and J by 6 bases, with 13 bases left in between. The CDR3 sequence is CATSKARVGNEQFF. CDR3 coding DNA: TGTGCCACCAGCAAGGCCAGGGTAGGCAATGAGCAGTTCTTC.

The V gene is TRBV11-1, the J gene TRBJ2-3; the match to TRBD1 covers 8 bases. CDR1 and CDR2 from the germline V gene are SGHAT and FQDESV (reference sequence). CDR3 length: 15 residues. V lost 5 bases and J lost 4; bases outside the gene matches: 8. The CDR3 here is CASSPNDRGSDTQYF. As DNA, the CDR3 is TGTGCCAGCAGCCCAAACGACAGGGGATCAGATACGCAGTATTTT.

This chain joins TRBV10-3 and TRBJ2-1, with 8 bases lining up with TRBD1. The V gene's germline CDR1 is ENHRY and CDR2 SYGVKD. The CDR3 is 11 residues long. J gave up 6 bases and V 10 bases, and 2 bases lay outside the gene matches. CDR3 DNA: TGTGCCACTGGACAGGGCAATGAGCAGTTCTTC. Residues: CATGQGNEQFF.

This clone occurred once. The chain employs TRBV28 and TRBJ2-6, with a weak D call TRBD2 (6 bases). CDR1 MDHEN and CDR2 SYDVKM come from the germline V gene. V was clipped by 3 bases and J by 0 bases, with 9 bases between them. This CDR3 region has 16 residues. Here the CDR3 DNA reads TGTGCCAGCAGTTTTGGGGGGAACTCTGGGGCCAACGTCCTGACTTTC. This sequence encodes CASSFGGNSGANVLTF.

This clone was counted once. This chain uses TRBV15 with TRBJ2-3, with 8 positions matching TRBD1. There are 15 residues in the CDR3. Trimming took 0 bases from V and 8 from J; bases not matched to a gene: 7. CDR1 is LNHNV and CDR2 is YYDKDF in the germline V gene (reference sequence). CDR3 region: CATSRDPAGQGTQYF. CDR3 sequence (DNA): TGTGCCACCAGCAGAGATCCGGCCGGACAGGGTACGCAGTATTTT.

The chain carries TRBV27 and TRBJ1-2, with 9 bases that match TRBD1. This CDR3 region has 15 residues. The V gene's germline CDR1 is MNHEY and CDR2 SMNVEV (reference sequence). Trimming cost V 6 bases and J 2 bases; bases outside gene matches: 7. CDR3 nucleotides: TGTGCCAGCAGGGGTCCCGGGACAGGGAACTATGGCTACACCTTC. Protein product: CASRGPGTGNYGYTF.

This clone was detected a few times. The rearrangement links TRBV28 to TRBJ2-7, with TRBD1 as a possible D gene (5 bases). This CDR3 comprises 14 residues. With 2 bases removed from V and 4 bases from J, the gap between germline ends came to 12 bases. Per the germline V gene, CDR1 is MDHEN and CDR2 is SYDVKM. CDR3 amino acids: CASSLVRAGYEQYF. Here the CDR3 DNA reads TGTGCCAGCAGTTTAGTCAGGGCAGGGTACGAGCAGTACTTC. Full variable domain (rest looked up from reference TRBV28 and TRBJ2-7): DVKVTQSSRYLVKRTGEKVFLECVQDMDHENMFWYRQDPGLGLRLIYFSYDVKMKEKGDIPEGYSVSREKKERFSLILESASTNQTSMYLCASSLVRAGYEQYFGPGTRLTVT.

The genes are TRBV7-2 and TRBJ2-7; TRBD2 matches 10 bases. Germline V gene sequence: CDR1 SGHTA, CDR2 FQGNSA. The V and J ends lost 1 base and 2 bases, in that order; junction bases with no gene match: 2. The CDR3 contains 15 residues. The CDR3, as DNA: TGTGCCAGCAGCTTAGAAGCGGGAGGGCCCTACGAGCAGTACTTC. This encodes CASSLEAGGPYEQYF.

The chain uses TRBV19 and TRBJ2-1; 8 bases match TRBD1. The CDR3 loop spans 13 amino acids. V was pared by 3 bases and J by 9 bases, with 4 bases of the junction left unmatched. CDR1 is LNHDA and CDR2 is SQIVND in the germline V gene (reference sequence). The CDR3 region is CASSIVQGGEQFF. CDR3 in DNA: TGTGCCAGTAGTATTGTACAGGGGGGTGAGCAGTTCTTC.

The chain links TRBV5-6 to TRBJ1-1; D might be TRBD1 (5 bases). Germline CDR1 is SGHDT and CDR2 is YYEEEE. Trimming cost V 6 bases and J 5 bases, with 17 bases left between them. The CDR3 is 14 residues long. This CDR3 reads CASIGRGFWTEAFF. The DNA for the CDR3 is TGTGCCAGCATCGGCCGGGGGTTTTGGACTGAAGCTTTCTTT.

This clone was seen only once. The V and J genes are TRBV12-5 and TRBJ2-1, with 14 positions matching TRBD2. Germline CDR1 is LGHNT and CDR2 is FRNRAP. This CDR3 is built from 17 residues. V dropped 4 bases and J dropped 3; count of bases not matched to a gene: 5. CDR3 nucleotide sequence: TGTGCTAGTGGTTCGTTGACTAGCGGGAGGGTCTACAATGAGCAGTTCTTC. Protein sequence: CASGSLTSGRVYNEQFF.

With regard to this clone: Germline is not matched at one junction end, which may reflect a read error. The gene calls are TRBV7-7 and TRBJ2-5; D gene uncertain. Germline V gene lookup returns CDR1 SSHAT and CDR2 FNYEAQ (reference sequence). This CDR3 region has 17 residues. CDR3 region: CASSPSWARNSQETQYF. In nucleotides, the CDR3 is TGTGCTAGCAGCCCGAGTTGGGCCAGAAACTCCCAAGAGACCCAGTACTTC.

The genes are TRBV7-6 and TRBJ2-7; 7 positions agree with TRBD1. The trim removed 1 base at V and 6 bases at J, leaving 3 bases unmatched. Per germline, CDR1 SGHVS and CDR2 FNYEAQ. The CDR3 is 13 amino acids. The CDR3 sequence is CASSLESGGEQYF. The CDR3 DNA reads TGTGCCAGCAGCTTAGAGTCAGGGGGCGAGCAGTACTTC.

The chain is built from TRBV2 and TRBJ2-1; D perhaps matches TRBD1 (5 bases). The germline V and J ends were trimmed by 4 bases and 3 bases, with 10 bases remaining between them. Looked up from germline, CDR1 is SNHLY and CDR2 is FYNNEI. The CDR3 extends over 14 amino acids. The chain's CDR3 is CASSVQALYNEQFF. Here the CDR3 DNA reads TGTGCCAGCAGTGTACAGGCACTCTACAATGAGCAGTTCTTC.

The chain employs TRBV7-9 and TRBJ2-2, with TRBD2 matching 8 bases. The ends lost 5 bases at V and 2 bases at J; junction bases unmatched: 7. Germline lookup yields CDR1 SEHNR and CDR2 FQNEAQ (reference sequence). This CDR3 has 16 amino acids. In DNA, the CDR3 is TGTGCCAGCAGCCGAACTAGCGGAGCCAACACCGGGGAGCTGTTTTTT. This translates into CASSRTSGANTGELFF.

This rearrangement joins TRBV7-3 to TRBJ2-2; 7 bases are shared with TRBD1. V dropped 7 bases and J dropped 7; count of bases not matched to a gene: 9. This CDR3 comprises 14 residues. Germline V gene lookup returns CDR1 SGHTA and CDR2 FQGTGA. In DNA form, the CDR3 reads TGTGCCAGCACCCAACAGGGGTTCAACGGGGAGCTGTTTTTT. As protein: CASTQQGFNGELFF.

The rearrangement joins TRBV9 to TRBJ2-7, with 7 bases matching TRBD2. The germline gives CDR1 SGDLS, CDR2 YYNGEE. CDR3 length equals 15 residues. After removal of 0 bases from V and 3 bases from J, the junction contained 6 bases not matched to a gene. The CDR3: CASSVDGLGYYEQYF. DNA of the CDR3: TGTGCCAGCAGCGTAGATGGACTAGGCTACTACGAGCAGTACTTC.

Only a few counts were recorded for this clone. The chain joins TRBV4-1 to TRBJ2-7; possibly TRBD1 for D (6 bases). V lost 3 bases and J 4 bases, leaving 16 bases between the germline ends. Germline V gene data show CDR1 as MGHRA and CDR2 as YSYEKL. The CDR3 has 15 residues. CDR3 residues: CASSQITGLSYEQYF. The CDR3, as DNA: TGCGCCAGCAGCCAGATTACAGGGTTATCATACGAGCAGTACTTC.

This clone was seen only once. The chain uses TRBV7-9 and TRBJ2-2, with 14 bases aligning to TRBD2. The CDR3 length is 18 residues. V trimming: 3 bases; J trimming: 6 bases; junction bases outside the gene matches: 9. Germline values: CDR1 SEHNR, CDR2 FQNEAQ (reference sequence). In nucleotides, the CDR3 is TGTGCCAGCAGCTTTAAGTGGGGACTAGCGGGAGAGGCCGGGGAGCTGTTTTTT. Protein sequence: CASSFKWGLAGEAGELFF.

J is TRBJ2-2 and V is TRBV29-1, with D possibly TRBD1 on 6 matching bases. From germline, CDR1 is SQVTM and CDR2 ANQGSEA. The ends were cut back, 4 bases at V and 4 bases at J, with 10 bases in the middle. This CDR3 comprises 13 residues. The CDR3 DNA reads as TGCAGCGTTGCTACAGGGTTCACCGGGGAGCTGTTTTTT. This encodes CSVATGFTGELFF.

The DNA of the CDR3 is TGTGCCAGCAGCTTATTGCGGAGTCGACCCACAGATACGCAGTATTTT. This codes for CASSLLRSRPTDTQYF. The chain uses TRBV7-8 and TRBJ2-3; D is unclear. The CDR3 contains 16 residues. V dropped 2 bases and J dropped 2 bases, with 14 bases sitting between them. The V gene's germline CDR1 is SGHVS and CDR2 FQNEAQ.

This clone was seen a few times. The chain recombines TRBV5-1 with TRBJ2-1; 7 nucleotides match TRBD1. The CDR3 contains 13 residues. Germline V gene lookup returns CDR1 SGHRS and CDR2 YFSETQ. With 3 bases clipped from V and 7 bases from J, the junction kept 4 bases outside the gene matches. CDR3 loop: CASSSQGQNEQFF. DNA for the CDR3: TGCGCCAGCAGCTCACAGGGGCAGAATGAGCAGTTCTTC.